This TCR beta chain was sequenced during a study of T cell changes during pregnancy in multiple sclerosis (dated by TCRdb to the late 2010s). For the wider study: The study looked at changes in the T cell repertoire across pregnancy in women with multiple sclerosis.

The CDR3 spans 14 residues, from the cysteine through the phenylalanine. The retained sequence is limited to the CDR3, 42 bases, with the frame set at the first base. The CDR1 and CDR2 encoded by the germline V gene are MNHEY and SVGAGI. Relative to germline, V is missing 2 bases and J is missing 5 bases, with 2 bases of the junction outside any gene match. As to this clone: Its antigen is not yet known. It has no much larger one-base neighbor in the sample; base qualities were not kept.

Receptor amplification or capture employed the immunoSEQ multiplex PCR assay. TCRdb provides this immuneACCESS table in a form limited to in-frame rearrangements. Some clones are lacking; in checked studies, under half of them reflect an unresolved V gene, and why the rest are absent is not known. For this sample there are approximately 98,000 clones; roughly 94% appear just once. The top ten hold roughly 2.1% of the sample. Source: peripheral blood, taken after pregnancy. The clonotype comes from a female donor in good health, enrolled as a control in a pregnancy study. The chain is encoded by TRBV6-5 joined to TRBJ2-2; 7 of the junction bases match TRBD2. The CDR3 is CASSYLRGTGELFF. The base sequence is TGTGCCAGCAGTTACCTGCGGGGGACCGGGGAGCTGTTTTTT.